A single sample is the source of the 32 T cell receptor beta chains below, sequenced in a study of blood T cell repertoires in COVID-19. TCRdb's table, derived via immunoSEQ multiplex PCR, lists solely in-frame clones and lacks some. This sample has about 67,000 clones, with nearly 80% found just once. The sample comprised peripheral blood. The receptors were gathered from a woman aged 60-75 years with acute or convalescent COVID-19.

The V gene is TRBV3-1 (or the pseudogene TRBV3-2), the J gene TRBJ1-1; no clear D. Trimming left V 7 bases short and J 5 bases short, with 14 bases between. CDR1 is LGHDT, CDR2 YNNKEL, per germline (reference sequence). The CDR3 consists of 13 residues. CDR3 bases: TGTGCCAGCACCCGTCATGGGGAGACTGAAGCTTTCTTT. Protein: CASTRHGETEAFF.

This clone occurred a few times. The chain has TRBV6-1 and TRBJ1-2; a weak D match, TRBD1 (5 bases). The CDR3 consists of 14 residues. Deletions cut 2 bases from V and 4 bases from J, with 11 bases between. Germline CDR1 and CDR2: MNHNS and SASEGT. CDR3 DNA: TGTGCCAGCAGTGAAAATGGGGCTGGCTATGGCTACACCTTC. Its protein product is CASSENGAGYGYTF.

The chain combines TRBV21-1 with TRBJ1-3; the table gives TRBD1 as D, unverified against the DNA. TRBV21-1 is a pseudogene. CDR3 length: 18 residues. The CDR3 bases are TGTGCCAGCAGCAAAGACCCAGGGGGCCCTAGCTCTGGAAACACCATATATTTT. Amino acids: CASSKDPGGPSSGNTIYF.

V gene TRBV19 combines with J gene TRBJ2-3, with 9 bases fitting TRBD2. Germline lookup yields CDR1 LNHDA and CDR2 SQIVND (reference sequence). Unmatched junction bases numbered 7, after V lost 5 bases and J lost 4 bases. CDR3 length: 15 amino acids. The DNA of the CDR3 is TGTGCCAGTAGTCCGCGGGGGGGCGTAGCAGATACGCAGTATTTT. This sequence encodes CASSPRGGVADTQYF. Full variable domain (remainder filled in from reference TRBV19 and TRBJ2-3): DGGITQSPKYLFRKEGQNVTLSCEQNLNHDAMYWYRQDPGQGLRLIYYSQIVNDFQKGDIAEGYSVSREKKESFPLTVTSAQKNPTAFYLCASSPRGGVADTQYFGPGTRLTVL.

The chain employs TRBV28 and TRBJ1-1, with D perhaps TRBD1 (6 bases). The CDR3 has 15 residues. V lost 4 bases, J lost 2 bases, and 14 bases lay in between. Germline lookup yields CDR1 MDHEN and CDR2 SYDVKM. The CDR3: CASSYSRTVNTEAFF. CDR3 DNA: TGTGCCAGCAGTTACTCTCGGACAGTCAACACTGAAGCTTTCTTT.

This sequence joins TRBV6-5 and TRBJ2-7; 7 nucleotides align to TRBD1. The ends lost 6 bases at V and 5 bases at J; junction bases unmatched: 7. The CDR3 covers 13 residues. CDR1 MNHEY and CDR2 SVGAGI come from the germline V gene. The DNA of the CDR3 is TGTGCCAGCAGGGCGCCGACAGGGAACGAGCAGTACTTC. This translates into CASRAPTGNEQYF.

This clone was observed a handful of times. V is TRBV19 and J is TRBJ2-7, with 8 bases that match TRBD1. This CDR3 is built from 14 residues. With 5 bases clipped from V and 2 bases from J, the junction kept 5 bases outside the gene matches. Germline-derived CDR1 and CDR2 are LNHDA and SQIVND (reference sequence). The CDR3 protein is CASSVTGGTYEQYF. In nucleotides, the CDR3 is TGTGCCAGTAGTGTCACAGGGGGAACCTACGAGCAGTACTTC.

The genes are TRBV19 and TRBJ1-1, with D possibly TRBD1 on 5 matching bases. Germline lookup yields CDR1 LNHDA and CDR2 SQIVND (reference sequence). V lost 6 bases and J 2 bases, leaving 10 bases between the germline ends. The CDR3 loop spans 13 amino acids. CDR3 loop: CASRIQGNTEAFF. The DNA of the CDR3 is TGTGCCAGTAGGATCCAGGGAAACACTGAAGCTTTCTTT.

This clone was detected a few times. In nucleotides, the CDR3 is TGTGCCAGCCAGACAGTGAACACTGAAGCTTTCTTT. It specifies CASQTVNTEAFF. This chain joins TRBV19 and TRBJ1-1, with D perhaps TRBD1 (5 bases). Trimming left V 9 bases short and J 0 bases short, with 8 bases between. This CDR3 is built from 12 residues. Per germline, CDR1 LNHDA and CDR2 SQIVND (reference sequence). The full variable domain, its missing parts supplied by reference TRBV19 and TRBJ1-1, is DGGITQSPKYLFRKEGQNVTLSCEQNLNHDAMYWYRQDPGQGLRLIYYSQIVNDFQKGDIAEGYSVSREKKESFPLTVTSAQKNPTAFYLCASQTVNTEAFFGQGTRLTVV.

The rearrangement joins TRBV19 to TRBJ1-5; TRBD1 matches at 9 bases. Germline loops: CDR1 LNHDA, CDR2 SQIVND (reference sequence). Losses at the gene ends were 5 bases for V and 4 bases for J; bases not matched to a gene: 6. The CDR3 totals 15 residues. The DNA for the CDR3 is TGTGCCAGTAGTCAACAGGGGGCCTTTAATCAGCCCCAGCATTTT. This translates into CASSQQGAFNQPQHF. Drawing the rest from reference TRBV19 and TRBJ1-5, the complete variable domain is DGGITQSPKYLFRKEGQNVTLSCEQNLNHDAMYWYRQDPGQGLRLIYYSQIVNDFQKGDIAEGYSVSREKKESFPLTVTSAQKNPTAFYLCASSQQGAFNQPQHFGDGTRLSIL.

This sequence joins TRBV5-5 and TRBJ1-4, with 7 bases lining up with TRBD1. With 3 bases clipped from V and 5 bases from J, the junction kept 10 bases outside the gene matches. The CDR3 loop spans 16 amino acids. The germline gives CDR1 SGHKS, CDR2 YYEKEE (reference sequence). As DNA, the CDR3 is TGTGCCAGCAGCTCCGGACAGGCCAGGCTAAATGAAAAACTGTTTTTT. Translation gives CASSSGQARLNEKLFF.

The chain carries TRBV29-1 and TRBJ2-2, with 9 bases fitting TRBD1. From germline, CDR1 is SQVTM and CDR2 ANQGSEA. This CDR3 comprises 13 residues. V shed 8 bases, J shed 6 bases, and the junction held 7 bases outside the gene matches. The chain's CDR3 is CSSTGGAAGELFF. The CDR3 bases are TGCAGCTCCACAGGGGGCGCGGCCGGGGAGCTGTTTTTT.

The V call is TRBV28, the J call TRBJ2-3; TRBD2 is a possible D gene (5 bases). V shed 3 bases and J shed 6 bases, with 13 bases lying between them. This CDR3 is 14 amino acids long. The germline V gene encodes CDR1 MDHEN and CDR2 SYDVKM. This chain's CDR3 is CASSFGGARDTQYF. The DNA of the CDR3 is TGTGCCAGCAGTTTTGGAGGCGCCCGGGATACGCAGTATTTT. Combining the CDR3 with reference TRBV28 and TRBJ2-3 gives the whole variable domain DVKVTQSSRYLVKRTGEKVFLECVQDMDHENMFWYRQDPGLGLRLIYFSYDVKMKEKGDIPEGYSVSREKKERFSLILESASTNQTSMYLCASSFGGARDTQYFGPGTRLTVL.

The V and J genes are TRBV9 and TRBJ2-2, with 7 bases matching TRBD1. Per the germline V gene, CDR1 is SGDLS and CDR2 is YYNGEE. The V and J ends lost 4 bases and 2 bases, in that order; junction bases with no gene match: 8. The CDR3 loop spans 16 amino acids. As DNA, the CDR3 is TGTGCCAGCAGCTTCCGACAGGGTATTAACACCGGGGAGCTGTTTTTT. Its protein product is CASSFRQGINTGELFF.

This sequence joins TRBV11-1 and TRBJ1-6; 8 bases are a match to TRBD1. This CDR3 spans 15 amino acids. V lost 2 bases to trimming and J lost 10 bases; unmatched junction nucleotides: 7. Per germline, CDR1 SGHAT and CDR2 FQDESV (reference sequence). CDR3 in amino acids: CASSLFTGGHSPLHF. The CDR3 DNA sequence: TGTGCCAGCAGCTTATTTACAGGGGGGCACTCACCCCTCCACTTT. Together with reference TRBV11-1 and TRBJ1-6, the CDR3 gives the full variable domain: EAEVAQSPRYKITEKSQAVAFWCDPISGHATLYWYRQILGQGPELLVQFQDESVVDDSQLPKDRFSAERLKGVDSTLKIQPAELGDSAMYLCASSLFTGGHSPLHFGNGTRLTVT.

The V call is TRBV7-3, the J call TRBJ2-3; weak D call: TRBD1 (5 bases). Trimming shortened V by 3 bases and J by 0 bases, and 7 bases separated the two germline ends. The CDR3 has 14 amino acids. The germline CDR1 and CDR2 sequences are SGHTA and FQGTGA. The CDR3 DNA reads TGTGCCAGCAGCTTCCAGGGAAGCACAGATACGCAGTATTTT. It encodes CASSFQGSTDTQYF.

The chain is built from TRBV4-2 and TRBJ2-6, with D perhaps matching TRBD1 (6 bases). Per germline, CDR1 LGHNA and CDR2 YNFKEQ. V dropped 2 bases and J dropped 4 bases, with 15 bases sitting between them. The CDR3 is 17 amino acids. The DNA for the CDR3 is TGTGCCAGCAGCCAACCAACGCAGGGGCCCGGGGCCAACGTCCTGACTTTC. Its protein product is CASSQPTQGPGANVLTF.

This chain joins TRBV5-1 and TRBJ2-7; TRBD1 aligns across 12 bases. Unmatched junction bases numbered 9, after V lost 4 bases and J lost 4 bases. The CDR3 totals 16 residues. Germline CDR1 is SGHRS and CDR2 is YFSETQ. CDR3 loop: CASSDAPGQGAYEQYF. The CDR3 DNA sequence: TGCGCCAGCAGCGATGCCCCGGGACAGGGGGCTTACGAGCAGTACTTC.

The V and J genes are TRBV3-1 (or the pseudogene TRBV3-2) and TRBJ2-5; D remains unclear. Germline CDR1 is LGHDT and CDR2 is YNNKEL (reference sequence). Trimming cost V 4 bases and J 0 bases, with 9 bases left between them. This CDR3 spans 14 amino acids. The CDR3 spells CASSPRSYQETQYF. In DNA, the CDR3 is TGTGCCAGCAGCCCCCGCAGTTACCAAGAGACCCAGTACTTC.

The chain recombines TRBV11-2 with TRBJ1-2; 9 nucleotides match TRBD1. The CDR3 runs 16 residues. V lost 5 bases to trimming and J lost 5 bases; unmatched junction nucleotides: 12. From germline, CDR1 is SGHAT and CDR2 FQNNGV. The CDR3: CASSPPRTGGGYGYTF. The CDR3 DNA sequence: TGTGCCAGCAGCCCTCCCCGTACAGGGGGCGGGTATGGCTACACCTTC.

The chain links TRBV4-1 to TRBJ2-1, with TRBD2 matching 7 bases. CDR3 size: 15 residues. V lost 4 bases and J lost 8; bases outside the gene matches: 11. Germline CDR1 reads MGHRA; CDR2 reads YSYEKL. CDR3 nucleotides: TGCGCCAGCAGCCTTACCGACGGACTAGACGATGAGCAGTTCTTC. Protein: CASSLTDGLDDEQFF.

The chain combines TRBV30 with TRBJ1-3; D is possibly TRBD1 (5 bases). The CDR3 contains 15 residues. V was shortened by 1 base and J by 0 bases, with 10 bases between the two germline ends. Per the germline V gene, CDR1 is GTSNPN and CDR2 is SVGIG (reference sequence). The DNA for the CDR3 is TGTGCCTGGAGTGCCGACAGTTACTCTGGAAACACCATATATTTT. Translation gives CAWSADSYSGNTIYF.

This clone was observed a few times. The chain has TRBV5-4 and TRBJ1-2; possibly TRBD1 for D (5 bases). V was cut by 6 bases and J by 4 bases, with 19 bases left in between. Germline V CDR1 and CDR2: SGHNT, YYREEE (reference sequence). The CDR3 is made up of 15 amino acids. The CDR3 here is CASTSGVGAFYGYTF. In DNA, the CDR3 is TGTGCCAGCACCTCTGGGGTAGGGGCGTTCTATGGCTACACCTTC.

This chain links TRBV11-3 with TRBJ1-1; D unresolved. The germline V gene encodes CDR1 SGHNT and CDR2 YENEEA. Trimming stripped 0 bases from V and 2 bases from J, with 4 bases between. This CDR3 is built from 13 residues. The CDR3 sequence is CASSLDPNTEAFF. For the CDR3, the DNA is TGTGCCAGCAGCTTAGACCCAAACACTGAAGCTTTCTTT. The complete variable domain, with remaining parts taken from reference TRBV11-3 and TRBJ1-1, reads EAGVVQSPRYKIIEKKQPVAFWCNPISGHNTLYWYLQNLGQGPELLIRYENEEAVDDSQLPKDRFSAERLKGVDSTLKIQPAELGDSAVYLCASSLDPNTEAFFGQGTRLTVV.

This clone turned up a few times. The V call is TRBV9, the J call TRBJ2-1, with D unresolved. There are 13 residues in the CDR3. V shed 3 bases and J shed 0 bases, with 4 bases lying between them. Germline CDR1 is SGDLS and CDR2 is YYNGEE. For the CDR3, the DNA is TGTGCCAGCAGCGGTAGCTCCTACAATGAGCAGTTCTTC. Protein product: CASSGSSYNEQFF. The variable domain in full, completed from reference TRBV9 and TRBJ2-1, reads DSGVTQTPKHLITATGQRVTLRCSPRSGDLSVYWYQQSLDQGLQFLIQYYNGEERAKGNILERFSAQQFPDLHSELNLSSLELGDSALYFCASSGSSYNEQFFGPGTRLTVL.

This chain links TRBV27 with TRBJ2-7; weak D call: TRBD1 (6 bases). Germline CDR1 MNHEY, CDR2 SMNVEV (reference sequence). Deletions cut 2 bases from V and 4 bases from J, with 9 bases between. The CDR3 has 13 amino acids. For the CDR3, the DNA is TGTGCCAGCAGTTTAATAGGGGGTTACGAGCAGTACTTC. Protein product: CASSLIGGYEQYF.

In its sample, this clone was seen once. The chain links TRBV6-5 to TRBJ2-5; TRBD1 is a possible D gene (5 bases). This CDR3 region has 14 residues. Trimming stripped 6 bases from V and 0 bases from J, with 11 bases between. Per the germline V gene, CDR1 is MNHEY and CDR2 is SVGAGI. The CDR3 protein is CASSDDRNQETQYF. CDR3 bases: TGTGCCAGCAGCGACGACAGAAACCAAGAGACCCAGTACTTC.

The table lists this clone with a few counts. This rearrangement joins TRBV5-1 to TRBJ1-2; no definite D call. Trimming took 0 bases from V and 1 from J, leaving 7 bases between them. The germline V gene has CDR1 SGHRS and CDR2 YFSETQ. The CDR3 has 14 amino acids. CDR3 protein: CASSLDQNNYGYTF. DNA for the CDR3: TGCGCCAGCAGCTTGGATCAGAATAACTATGGCTACACCTTC.

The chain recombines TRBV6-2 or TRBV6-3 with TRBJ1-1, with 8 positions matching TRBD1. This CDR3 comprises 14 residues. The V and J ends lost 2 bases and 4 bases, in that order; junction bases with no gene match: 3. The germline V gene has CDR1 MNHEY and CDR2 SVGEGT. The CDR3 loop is CASSYVDRATEAFF. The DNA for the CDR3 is TGTGCCAGCAGTTACGTGGACAGGGCCACTGAAGCTTTCTTT.

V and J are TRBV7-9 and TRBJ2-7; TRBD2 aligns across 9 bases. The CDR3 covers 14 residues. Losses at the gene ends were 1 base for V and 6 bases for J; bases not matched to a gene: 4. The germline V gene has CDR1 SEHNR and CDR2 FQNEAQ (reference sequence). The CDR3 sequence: CASSLVAGGREQYF. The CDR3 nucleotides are TGTGCCAGCAGCTTAGTTGCGGGGGGGCGCGAGCAGTACTTC. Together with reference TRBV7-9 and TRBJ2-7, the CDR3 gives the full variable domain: DTGVSQNPRHKITKRGQNVTFRCDPISEHNRLYWYRQTLGQGPEFLTYFQNEAQLEKSRLLSDRFSAERPKGSFSTLEIQRTEQGDSAMYLCASSLVAGGREQYFGPGTRLTVT.

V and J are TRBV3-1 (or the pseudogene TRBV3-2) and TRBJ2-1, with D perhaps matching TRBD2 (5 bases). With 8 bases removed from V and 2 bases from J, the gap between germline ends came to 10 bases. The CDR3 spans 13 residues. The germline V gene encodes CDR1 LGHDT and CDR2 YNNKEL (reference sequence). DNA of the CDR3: TGTGCCAGCTGTCCGGGGACCTACAATGAGCAGTTCTTC. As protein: CASCPGTYNEQFF.

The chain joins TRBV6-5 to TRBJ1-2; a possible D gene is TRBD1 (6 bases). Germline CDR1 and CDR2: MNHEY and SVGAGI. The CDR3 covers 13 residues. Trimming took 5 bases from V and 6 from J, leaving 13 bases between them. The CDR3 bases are TGTGCCAGCAGTCGGGACACATTGGATGGCTACACCTTC. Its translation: CASSRDTLDGYTF.